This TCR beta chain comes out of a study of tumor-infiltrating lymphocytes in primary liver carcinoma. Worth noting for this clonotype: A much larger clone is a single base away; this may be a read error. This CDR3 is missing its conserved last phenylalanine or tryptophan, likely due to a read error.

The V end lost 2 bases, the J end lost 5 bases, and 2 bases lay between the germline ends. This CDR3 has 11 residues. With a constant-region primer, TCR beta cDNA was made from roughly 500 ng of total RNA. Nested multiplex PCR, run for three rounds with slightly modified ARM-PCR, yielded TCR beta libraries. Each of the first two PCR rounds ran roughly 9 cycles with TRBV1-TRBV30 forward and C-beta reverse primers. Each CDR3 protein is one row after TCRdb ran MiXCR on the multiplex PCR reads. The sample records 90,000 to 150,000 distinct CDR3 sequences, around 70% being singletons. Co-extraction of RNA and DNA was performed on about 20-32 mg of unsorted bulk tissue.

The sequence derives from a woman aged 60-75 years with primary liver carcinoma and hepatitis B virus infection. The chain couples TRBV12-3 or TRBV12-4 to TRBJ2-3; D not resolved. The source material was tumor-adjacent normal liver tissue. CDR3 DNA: TGTGCCAGCAGTTTAAGAGATACGCAGTATTAT. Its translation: CASSLRDTQYY.